The entry below describes one T cell receptor beta chain. The antigen is undetermined. The library had UMIs added by 3' ligation of an oligonucleotide to TCR cDNA. Whole blood, 2.5 ml, came from adult healthy volunteers. These data are taken from a study of naive and memory T cell subsets. The SP2 primer and nested alpha and beta constant region primers amplified ligated cDNA in four rounds. For blood and skin samples, reverse transcription used TCR alpha and beta constant primers. TCRdb reanalysed the 5' RACE reads using MiXCR and keeps one entry per CDR3 protein. This table holds 50,000 to 60,000 distinct CDR3 sequences, about 7.1% found once. From germline, CDR1 is SQVTM and CDR2 ANQGSEA. Between the trimmed V and J ends, which lost 4 bases and 2 bases, there was a span of 11 bases. This CDR3 has 14 amino acids. Whole-study results and caveats: Potentially, T cell activation and differentiation skew this RNA-based measurement.

This chain links TRBV29-1 with TRBJ2-2; D perhaps matches TRBD1 (5 bases). The TCR sequence derives from a female donor in good health. The CDR3 bases are TGCAGCGTTGGAACTGACAGAAACACCGGGGAGCTGTTTTTT. Its translation: CSVGTDRNTGELFF.